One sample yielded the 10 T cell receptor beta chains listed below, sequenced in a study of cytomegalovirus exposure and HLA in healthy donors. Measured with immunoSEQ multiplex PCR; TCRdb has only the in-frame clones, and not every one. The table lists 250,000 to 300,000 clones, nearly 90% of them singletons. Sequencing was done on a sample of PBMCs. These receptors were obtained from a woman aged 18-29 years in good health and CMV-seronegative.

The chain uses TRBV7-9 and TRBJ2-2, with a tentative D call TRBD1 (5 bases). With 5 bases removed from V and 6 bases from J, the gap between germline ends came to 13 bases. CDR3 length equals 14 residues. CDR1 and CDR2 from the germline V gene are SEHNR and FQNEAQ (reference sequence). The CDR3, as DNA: TGTGCCAGCAGCCTTGGACACGTCTCCGGGGAGCTGTTTTTT. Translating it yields CASSLGHVSGELFF.

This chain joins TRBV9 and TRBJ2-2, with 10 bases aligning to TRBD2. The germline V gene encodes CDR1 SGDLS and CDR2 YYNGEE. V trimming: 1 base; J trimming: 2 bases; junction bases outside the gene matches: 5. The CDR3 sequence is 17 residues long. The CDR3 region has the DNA TGTGCCAGCAGCGTATCTAGCGGGGGTCCCAACACCGGGGAGCTGTTTTTT. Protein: CASSVSSGGPNTGELFF.

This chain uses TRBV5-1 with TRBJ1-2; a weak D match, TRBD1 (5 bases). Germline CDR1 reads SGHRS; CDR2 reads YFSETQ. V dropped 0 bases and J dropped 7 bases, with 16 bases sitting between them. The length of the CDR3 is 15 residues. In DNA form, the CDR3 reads TGCGCCAGCAGCTTGGGATCAGGGTTGTTAGGTGGCTACACCTTC. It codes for CASSLGSGLLGGYTF.

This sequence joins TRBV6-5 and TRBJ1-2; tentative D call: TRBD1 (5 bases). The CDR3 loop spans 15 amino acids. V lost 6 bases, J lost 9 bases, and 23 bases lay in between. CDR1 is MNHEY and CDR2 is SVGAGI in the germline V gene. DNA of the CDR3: TGTGCCAGCAGCAACCAGGCAGCAGGGAGGGGAAGCTACACCTTC. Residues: CASSNQAAGRGSYTF.

The CDR3 loop is CASSLTGYTGELFF. In DNA, the CDR3 is TGTGCCAGCAGCCTAACGGGATACACCGGGGAGCTGTTTTTT. The rearrangement uses TRBV27 and TRBJ2-2, with a tentative D call TRBD2 (5 bases). This CDR3 has 14 amino acids. Per the germline V gene, CDR1 is MNHEY and CDR2 is SMNVEV (reference sequence). The V and J ends lost 6 bases and 3 bases respectively, with 11 bases between them.

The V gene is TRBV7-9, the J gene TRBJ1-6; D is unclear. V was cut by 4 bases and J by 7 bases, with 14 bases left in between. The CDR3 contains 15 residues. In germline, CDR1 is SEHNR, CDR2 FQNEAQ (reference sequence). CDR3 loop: CASSSPFQVNSPLHF. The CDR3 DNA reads TGTGCCAGCAGCTCACCCTTTCAGGTCAATTCACCCCTCCACTTT.

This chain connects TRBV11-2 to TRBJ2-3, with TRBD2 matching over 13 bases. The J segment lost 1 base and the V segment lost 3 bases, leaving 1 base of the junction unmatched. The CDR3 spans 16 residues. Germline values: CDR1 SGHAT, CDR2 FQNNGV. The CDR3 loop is CASSFGTSGGTDTQYF. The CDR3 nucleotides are TGTGCCAGCAGCTTCGGGACTAGCGGGGGCACAGATACGCAGTATTTT.

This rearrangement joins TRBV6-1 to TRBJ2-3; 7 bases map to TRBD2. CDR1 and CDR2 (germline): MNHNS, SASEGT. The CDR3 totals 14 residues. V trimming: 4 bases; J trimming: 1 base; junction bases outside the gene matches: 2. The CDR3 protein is CASSVLAGTDTQYF. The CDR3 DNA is TGTGCCAGCAGTGTTCTAGCGGGCACAGATACGCAGTATTTT.

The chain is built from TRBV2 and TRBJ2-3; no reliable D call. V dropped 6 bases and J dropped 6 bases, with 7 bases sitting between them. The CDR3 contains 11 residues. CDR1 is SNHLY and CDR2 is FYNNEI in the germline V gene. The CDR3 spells CASRGYDTQYF. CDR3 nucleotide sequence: TGTGCCAGCAGGGGCTATGATACGCAGTATTTT.

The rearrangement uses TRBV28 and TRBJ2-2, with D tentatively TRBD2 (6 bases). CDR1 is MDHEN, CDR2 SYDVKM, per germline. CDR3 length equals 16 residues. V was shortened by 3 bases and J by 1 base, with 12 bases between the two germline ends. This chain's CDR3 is CASSFPGLQNTGELFF. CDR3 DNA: TGTGCCAGCAGTTTCCCGGGACTCCAGAACACCGGGGAGCTGTTTTTT.